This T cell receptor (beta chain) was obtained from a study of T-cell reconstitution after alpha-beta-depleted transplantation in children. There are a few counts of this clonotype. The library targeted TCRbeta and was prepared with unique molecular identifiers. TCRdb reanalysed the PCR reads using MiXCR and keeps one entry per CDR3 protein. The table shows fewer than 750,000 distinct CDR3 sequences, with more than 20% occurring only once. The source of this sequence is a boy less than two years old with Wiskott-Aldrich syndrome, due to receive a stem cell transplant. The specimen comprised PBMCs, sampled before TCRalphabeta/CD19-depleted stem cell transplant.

CDR3 in DNA: TGTGCCAGCAGTTCGCGGGTCACTTACGAAGGCGAGCAGTACTTC. This codes for CASSSRVTYEGEQYF. This chain links TRBV27 with TRBJ2-7, with D possibly matching TRBD2 (5 bases). Per germline, CDR1 MNHEY and CDR2 SMNVEV (reference sequence). V lost 4 bases, J lost 6 bases, and 19 bases lay in between. CDR3 length equals 15 residues.